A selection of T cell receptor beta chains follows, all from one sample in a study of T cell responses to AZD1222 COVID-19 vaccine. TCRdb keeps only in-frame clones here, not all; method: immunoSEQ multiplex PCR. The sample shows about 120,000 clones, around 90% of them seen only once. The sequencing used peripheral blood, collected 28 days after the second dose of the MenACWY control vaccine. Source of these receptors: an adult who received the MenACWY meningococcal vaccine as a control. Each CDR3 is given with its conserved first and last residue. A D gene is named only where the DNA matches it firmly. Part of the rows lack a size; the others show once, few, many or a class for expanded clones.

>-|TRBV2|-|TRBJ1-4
CASSFSGAGNEKLFF
TGTGCCAGCAGTTTTTCGGGGGCTGGTAATGAAAAACTGTTTTTT
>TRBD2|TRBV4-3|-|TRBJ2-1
CASSHLAGGNNEQFF
TGCGCCAGCAGCCATCTAGCGGGGGGAAACAATGAGCAGTTCTTC
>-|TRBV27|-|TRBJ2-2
CASSLGLLGYTGELFF
TGTGCCAGCAGTTTGGGGCTGCTCGGGTACACCGGGGAGCTGTTTTTT
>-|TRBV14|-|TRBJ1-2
CASSQGWGAPSSSYGYTF
TGTGCCAGCAGCCAAGGATGGGGGGCGCCGTCTAGCTCCTATGGCTACACCTTC
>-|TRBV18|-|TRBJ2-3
CASSPPSAGTDTQYF
TGTGCCAGCTCACCTCCTAGCGCGGGCACAGATACGCAGTATTTT
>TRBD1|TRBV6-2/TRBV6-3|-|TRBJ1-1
CASSFTDRAGSEAFF
TGTGCCAGCAGTTTCACGGACAGGGCTGGATCTGAAGCTTTCTTT
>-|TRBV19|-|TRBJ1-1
CASSRSPGQVMNTEAFF
TGTGCCAGTAGCCGGAGCCCGGGGCAGGTTATGAACACTGAAGCTTTCTTT
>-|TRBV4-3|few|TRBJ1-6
CASSQDGKGDNSPLHF
TGCGCCAGCAGCCAAGATGGGAAAGGGGATAATTCACCCCTCCACTTT
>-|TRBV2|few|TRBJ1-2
CASSGTEEVGGYTF
TGTGCCAGCAGTGGTACCGAAGAGGTCGGGGGCTACACCTTC
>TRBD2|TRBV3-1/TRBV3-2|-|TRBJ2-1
CASSPLLAGEYNEQFF
TGTGCCAGCAGCCCCCTACTAGCGGGAGAATACAATGAGCAGTTCTTC
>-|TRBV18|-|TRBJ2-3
CASSPWSGVTDTQYF
TGTGCCAGCTCACCTTGGTCAGGGGTCACAGATACGCAGTATTTT
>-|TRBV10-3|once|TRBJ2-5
CAIRADQGTQYF
TGTGCCATCAGGGCAGACCAAGGGACCCAGTACTTC
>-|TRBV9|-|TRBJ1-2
CASSVEGYNYGYTF
TGTGCCAGCAGCGTAGAAGGGTATAACTATGGCTACACCTTC
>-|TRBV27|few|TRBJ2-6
CASSYNGPGANVLTF
TGTGCCAGCAGTTATAATGGACCTGGGGCCAACGTCCTGACTTTC
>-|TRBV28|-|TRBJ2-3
CASGRQQDTQYF
TGTGCCAGCGGGCGACAGCAGGATACGCAGTATTTT
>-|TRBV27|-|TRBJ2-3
CASSSTVISTDTQYF
TGTGCCAGCAGTTCGACAGTAATAAGCACAGATACGCAGTATTTT
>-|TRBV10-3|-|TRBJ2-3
CAISESTGADTQYF
TGTGCCATCAGTGAGTCGACAGGCGCAGATACGCAGTATTTT
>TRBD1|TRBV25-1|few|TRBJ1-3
CASSLGTGQPGNTIYF
TGTGCCAGCAGTCTCGGGACAGGGCAGCCTGGAAACACCATATATTTT
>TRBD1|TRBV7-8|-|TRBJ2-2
CASSLTGGGTGELFF
TGTGCCAGCAGCTTAACAGGGGGTGGGACCGGGGAGCTGTTTTTT
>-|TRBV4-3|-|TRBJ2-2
CASSHPRDRTSTGELFF
TGCGCCAGCAGCCACCCGAGGGACAGGACTAGCACCGGGGAGCTGTTTTTT
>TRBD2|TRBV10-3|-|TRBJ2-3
CAISAAGVTDTQYF
TGTGCCATCAGTGCAGCGGGGGTCACAGATACGCAGTATTTT
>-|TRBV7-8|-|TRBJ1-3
CASSLGGGSGNTIYF
TGTGCCAGCAGCTTAGGGGGAGGGTCTGGAAACACCATATATTTT
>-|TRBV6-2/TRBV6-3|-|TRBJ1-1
CASSPGQKMNTEAFF
TGTGCCAGCAGTCCCGGACAGAAAATGAACACTGAAGCTTTCTTT